The present T cell receptor beta chain was sequenced within a study of T cell responses to AZD1222 COVID-19 vaccine. The table came from immunoSEQ multiplex PCR; TCRdb's copy has only in-frame clones and leaves some out. This sample yields 80,000 to 90,000 clones, of which just over 90% are seen a single time; about 5.2% belongs to the top ten. The specimen comprised peripheral blood, sampled on day 0 of AZD1222 vaccination. This clonotype was sampled from an adult in good health.

The CDR3 bases are TGTGCCAGCAGCCAGGGGCTAGCCGATACGCAGTATTTT. Protein sequence: CASSQGLADTQYF. The chain employs TRBV3-1 (or the pseudogene TRBV3-2) and TRBJ2-3, with D perhaps matching TRBD1 or TRBD2 (5 bases each). The CDR3 sequence is 13 residues long. The germline V gene encodes CDR1 LGHDT and CDR2 YNNKEL (reference sequence). V lost 3 bases and J 6 bases, leaving 10 bases between the germline ends.